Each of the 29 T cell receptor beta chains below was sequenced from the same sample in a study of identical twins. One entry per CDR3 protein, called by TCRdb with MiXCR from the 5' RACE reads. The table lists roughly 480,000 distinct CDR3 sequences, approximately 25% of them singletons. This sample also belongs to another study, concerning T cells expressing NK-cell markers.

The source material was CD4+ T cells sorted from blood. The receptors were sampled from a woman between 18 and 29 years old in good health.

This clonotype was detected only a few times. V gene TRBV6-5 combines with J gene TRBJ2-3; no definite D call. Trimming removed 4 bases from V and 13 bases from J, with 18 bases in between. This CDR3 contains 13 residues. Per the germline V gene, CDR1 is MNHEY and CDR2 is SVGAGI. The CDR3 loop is CASSSSTVGAKYF. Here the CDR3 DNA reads TGTGCCAGCAGTTCCTCCACTGTGGGTGCCAAGTATTTT.

CDR3 nucleotide sequence: TGCAGTACTGGGATGGCCGGGAGGGGCCGCATTATATACAATGAGCAGTTCTTC. This sequence encodes CSTGMAGRGRIIYNEQFF. The chain has TRBV20-1 and TRBJ2-1; 8 bases map to TRBD2. In germline, CDR1 is DFQATT, CDR2 SNEGSKA (reference sequence). V trimming: 8 bases; J trimming: 4 bases; junction bases outside the gene matches: 22. CDR3 length equals 18 residues.

CDR3 sequence (DNA): TGTGCCAGCAGTCGGACAGGGATTAGCACTGAAGCTTTCTTT. Its protein product is CASSRTGISTEAFF. V and J are TRBV27 and TRBJ1-1; TRBD1 matches 8 bases. The germline CDR1 and CDR2 sequences are MNHEY and SMNVEV (reference sequence). CDR3 size: 14 residues. Germline trimming cut 5 bases from V and 4 bases from J; bases unmatched to any gene: 6.

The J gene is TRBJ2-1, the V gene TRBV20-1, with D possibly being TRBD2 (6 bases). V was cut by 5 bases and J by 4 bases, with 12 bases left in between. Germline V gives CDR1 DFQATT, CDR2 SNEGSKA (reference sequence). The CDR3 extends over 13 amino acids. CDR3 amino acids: CSAPLGGYNEQFF. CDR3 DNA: TGCAGTGCTCCCCTTGGAGGGTACAATGAGCAGTTCTTC.

CDR3 residues: CASSSWTGDGYTF. In DNA form, the CDR3 reads TGTGCCAGCAGCTCCTGGACCGGGGATGGCTACACCTTC. The chain recombines TRBV7-9 with TRBJ1-2; D not certain. The CDR3 has 13 amino acids. With 4 bases removed from V and 6 bases from J, the gap between germline ends came to 12 bases. Germline lookup yields CDR1 SEHNR and CDR2 FQNEAQ (reference sequence).

CDR3 in amino acids: CSAMRSTEAFF. The DNA for the CDR3 is TGCAGCGCTATGAGGAGCACTGAAGCTTTCTTT. This rearrangement joins TRBV29-1 to TRBJ1-1, with no clear D. Germline CDR1 and CDR2: SQVTM and ANQGSEA. Trimming left V 7 bases short and J 4 bases short, with 10 bases between. This CDR3 spans 11 amino acids.

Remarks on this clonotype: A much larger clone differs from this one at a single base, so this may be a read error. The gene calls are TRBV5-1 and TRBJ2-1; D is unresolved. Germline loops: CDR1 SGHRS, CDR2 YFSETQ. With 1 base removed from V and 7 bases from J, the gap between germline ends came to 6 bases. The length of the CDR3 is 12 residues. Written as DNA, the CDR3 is TGCGCCAGCAGCTTGACTAAGAATGAGCAGTTCTTC. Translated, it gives CASSLTKNEQFF. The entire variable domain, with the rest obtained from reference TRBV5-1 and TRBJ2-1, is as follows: KAGVTQTPRYLIKTRGQQVTLSCSPISGHRSVSWYQQTPGQGLQFLFEYFSETQRNKGNFPGRFSGRQFSNSRSEMNVSTLELGDSALYLCASSLTKNEQFFGPGTRLTVL.

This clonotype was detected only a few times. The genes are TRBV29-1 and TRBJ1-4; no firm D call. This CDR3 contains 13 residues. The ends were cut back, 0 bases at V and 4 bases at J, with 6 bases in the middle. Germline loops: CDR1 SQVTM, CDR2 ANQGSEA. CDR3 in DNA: TGCAGCGTTGAAGAGGGTGGTAATGAAAAACTGTTTTTT. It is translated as CSVEEGGNEKLFF.

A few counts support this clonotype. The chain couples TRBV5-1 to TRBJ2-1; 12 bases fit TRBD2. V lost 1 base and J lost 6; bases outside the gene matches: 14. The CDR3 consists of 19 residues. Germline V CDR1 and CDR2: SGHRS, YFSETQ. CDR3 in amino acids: CASSLLISSGRAVSNEQFF. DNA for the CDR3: TGCGCCAGCAGCTTGTTGATTTCTAGCGGGAGGGCCGTTAGCAATGAGCAGTTCTTC.

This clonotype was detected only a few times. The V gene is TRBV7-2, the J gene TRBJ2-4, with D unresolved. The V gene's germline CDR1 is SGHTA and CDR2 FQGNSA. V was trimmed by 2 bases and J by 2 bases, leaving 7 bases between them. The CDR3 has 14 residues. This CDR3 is CASSLPRPKNIQYF. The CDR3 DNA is TGTGCCAGCAGCTTACCCAGACCCAAAAACATTCAGTACTTC.

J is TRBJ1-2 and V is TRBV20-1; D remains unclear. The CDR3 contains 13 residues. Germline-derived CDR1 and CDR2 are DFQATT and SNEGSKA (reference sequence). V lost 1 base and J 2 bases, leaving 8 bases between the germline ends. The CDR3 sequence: CSARVRQNYGYTF. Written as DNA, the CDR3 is TGCAGTGCTAGAGTACGGCAAAACTATGGCTACACCTTC.

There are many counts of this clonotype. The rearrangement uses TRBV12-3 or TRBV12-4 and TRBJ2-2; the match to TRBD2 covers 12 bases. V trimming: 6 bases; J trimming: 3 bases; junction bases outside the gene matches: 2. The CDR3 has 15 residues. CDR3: CASRRLAGDTGELFF. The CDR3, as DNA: TGTGCCAGCAGGAGACTAGCGGGGGACACCGGGGAGCTGTTTTTT.

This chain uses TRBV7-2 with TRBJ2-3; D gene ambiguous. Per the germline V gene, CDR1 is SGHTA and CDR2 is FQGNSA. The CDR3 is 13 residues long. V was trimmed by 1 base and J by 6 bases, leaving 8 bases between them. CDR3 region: CASSLDPWDTQYF. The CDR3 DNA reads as TGTGCCAGCAGCTTAGACCCCTGGGATACGCAGTATTTT.

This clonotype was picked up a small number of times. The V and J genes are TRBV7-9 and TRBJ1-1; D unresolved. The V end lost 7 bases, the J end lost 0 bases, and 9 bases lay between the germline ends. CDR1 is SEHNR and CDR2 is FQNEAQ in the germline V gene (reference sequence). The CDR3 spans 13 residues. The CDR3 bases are TGTGCCAGCACCGGAGGGATGAACACTGAAGCTTTCTTT. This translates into CASTGGMNTEAFF.

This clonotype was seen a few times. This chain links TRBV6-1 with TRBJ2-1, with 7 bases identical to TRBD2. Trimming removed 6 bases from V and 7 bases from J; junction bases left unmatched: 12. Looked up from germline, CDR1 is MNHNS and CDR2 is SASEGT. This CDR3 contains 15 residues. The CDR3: CASRPPGGRKNEQFF. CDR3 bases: TGTGCCAGCAGACCTCCAGGCGGGAGAAAAAATGAGCAGTTCTTC.

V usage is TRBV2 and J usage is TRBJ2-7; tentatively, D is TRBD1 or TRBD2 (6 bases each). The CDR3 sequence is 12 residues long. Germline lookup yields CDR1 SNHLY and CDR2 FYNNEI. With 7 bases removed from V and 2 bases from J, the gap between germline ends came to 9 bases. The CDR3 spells CASNGGAYEQYF. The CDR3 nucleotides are TGTGCCAGCAACGGGGGCGCCTACGAGCAGTACTTC.

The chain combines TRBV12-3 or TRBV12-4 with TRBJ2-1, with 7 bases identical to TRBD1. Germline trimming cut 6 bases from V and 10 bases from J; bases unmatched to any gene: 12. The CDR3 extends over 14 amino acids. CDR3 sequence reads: CASRPYRGSREQFF. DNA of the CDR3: TGTGCCAGCAGGCCCTACAGGGGTTCGAGAGAGCAGTTCTTC.

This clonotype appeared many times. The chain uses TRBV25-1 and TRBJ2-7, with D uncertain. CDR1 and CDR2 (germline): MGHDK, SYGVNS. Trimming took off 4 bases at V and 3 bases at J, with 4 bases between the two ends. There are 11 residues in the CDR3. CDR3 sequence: CASSGYYEQYF. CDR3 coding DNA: TGTGCCAGCAGTGGATACTACGAGCAGTACTTC.

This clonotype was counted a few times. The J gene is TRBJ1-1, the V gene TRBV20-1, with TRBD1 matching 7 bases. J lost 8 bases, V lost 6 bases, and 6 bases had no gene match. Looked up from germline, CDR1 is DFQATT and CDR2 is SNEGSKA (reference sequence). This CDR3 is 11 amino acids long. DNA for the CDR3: TGCAGTGCCGAGGGGGCAACAGAAGCTTTCTTT. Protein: CSAEGATEAFF.

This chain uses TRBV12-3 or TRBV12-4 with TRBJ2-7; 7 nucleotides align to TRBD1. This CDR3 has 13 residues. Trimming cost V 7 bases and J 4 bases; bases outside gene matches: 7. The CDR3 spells CASNRGNLYEQYF. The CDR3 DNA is TGTGCCAGCAACAGGGGCAACCTTTACGAGCAGTACTTC.

CDR3 protein: CASSFGTTYNEQFF. CDR3 coding DNA: TGTGCCAGCAGCTTTGGGACGACCTACAATGAGCAGTTCTTC. V gene TRBV7-9 combines with J gene TRBJ2-1; D could derive from TRBD1 or TRBD2 (5 bases each). V was pared by 3 bases and J by 2 bases, with 8 bases between. The CDR3 contains 14 residues. Germline V CDR1 and CDR2: SEHNR, FQNEAQ (reference sequence).

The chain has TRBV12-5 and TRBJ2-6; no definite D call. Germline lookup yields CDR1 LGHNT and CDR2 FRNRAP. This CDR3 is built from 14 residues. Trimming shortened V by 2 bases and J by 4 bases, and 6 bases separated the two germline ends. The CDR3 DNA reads TGTGCTAGTGGTTTGCCGACCGGGGCCAACGTCCTGACTTTC. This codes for CASGLPTGANVLTF.

The CDR3 coding sequence is TGTGCCAGCAGCTTCTGGGGTAAGGGCACTGAAGCTTTCTTT. Protein: CASSFWGKGTEAFF. The chain has TRBV7-2 and TRBJ1-1; D uncertain. The V and J ends lost 3 bases and 4 bases respectively, with 12 bases between them. CDR3 length: 14 residues. Germline V CDR1 and CDR2: SGHTA, FQGNSA.

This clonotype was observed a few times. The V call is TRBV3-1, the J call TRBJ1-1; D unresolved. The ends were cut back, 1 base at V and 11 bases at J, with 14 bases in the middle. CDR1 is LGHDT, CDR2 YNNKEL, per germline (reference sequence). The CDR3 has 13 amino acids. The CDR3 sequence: CASSQGRNVGAFF. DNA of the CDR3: TGTGCCAGCAGCCAAGGGCGGAATGTGGGTGCTTTCTTT.

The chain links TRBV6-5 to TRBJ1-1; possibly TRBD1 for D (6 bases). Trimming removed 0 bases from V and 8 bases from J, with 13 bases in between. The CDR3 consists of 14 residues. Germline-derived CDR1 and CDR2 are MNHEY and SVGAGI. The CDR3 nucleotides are TGTGCCAGCAGTTACTCGATGGGGGGCAGAGAAGCTTTCTTT. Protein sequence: CASSYSMGGREAFF.

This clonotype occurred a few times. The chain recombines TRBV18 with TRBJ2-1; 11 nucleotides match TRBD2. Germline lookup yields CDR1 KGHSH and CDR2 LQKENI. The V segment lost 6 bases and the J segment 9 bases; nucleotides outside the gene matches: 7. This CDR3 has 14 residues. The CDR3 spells CASSLTSGGTEQFF. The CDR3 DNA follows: TGTGCCAGCTCTCTAACTAGCGGGGGCACTGAGCAGTTCTTC.

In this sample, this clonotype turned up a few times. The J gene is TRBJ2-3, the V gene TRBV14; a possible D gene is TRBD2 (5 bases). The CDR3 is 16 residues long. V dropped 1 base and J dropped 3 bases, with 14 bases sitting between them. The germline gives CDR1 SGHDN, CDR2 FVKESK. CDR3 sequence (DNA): TGTGCCAGCAGCCAAGTGTCTCGCGGGCATACAGATACGCAGTATTTT. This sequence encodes CASSQVSRGHTDTQYF.

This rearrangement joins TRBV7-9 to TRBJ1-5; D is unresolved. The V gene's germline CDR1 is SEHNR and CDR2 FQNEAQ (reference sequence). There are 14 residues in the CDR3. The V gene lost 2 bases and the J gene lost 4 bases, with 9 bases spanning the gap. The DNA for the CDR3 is TGTGCCAGCAGCTTAAAGGACGGGAATCAGCCCCAGCATTTT. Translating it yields CASSLKDGNQPQHF.

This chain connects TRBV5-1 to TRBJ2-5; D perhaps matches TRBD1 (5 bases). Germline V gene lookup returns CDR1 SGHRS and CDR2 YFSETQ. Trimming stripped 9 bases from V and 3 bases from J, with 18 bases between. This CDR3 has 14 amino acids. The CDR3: CATSLDTGEETQYF. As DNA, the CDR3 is TGCGCCACCTCCCTCGACACAGGAGAAGAGACCCAGTACTTC.